The 25 T cell receptor beta chains below come from one sample, sequenced in a study of T-cell reconstitution after alpha-beta-depleted transplantation in children (dated by TCRdb to between 2015 and 2016). Libraries were built with PCR. The sequencing machine was an Illumina HiSeq 2500. To normalize quantification of the TCRbeta repertoire, the TCR libraries were built with molecular barcoding that relied on unique molecular identifiers. TCRdb itself trimmed the public reads at Q25 with fastp, ran MiXCR and retained productive beta chains. One record per CDR3 amino acid sequence lists the most common genes and DNA. The sample data list about 420,000 distinct CDR3 sequences, and around 16% of these were observed just once. Jointly, the top ten make up just under 30% of the sample. This specimen's treatment or condition label, per the study, means: allogeneic hematopoietic cell transplantation with graft depleted of TCRalphabeta T cells and CD19 B cells.

Here the sequenced sample was PBMCs, mostly from graft donor cells, taken 360 days after TCRalphabeta/CD19-depleted stem cell transplant. The origin of the receptors is a boy under two years old who had a stem cell transplant for Wiskott-Aldrich syndrome, so the T cells may come from the graft donor.

This clonotype was seen at least ten times. The chain recombines TRBV29-1 with TRBJ2-1; D is perhaps TRBD1 or TRBD2 (5 bases each). The CDR3 runs to 15 residues. Germline values: CDR1 SQVTM, CDR2 ANQGSEA. Deletions cut 6 bases from V and 7 bases from J, with 22 bases between. DNA of the CDR3: TGCAGCGTCTCTGGACACCCCGAGGGTTGGAATGAGCAGTTCTTC. Residues: CSVSGHPEGWNEQFF.

The sample holds a few counts of this clonotype. The J gene is TRBJ2-2, the V gene TRBV5-1; D perhaps matches TRBD2 (5 bases). Looked up from germline, CDR1 is SGHRS and CDR2 is YFSETQ. The CDR3 totals 14 residues. Trimming removed 4 bases from V and 7 bases from J, with 14 bases in between. CDR3 region: CASSRLLEVGELFF. Written as DNA, the CDR3 is TGCGCCAGCAGCCGGTTACTAGAAGTCGGGGAGCTGTTTTTT.

The CDR3 bases are TGTGCCAGCAGCTTGTTTGAACTGGGGGAGCAGTACTTC. This codes for CASSLFELGEQYF. The chain recombines TRBV5-5 with TRBJ2-7; D is unresolved. Trimming took off 1 base at V and 7 bases at J, with 12 bases between the two ends. Looked up from germline, CDR1 is SGHKS and CDR2 is YYEKEE (reference sequence). CDR3 length equals 13 residues.

In its sample, this clonotype was seen a few times. The chain combines TRBV5-1 with TRBJ2-6; D gene unclear. The V and J ends lost 3 bases and 0 bases respectively, with 7 bases between them. Germline V lookup: CDR1 SGHRS, CDR2 YFSETQ. The length of the CDR3 is 15 residues. The CDR3: CASSYISSGANVLTF. The CDR3 coding sequence is TGCGCCAGCAGCTATATTAGCTCTGGGGCCAACGTCCTGACTTTC.

The genes are TRBV25-1 and TRBJ2-7; 8 nucleotides align to TRBD1. The CDR3 loop spans 15 amino acids. Germline lookup yields CDR1 MGHDK and CDR2 SYGVNS. V lost 2 bases to trimming and J lost 4 bases; unmatched junction nucleotides: 7. For the CDR3, the DNA is TGTGCCAGCAGTGAAGCGGACAGGGTATTGTACGAGCAGTACTTC. Residues: CASSEADRVLYEQYF.

This clonotype has more than one count but fewer than ten. CDR3 protein: CASSYYRGGEQYF. The CDR3 coding sequence is TGTGCCAGCAGTTACTATAGGGGAGGCGAGCAGTACTTC. This chain connects TRBV6-6 to TRBJ2-7; weak D call: TRBD2 (6 bases). This CDR3 spans 13 amino acids. The germline V and J ends were trimmed by 1 base and 6 bases, with 10 bases remaining between them. The germline V gene has CDR1 MNHNY and CDR2 SVGAGI (reference sequence).

The chain links TRBV19 to TRBJ2-5; 14 bases fit TRBD2. V shed 5 bases and J 5 bases; nucleotides not matched to a gene: 7. CDR1 LNHDA and CDR2 SQIVND come from the germline V gene (reference sequence). This CDR3 region has 16 residues. The DNA for the CDR3 is TGTGCCAGTAGTGCCGGGACTAGCGGGAGTAGGGAGACCCAGTACTTC. Its translation is CASSAGTSGSRETQYF.

This clonotype was counted a few times. The chain employs TRBV10-3 and TRBJ2-1, with D possibly being TRBD1 or TRBD2 (6 bases each). CDR1 and CDR2 (germline): ENHRY, SYGVKD. Deletions cut 5 bases from V and 0 bases from J, with 11 bases between. The CDR3 runs to 15 residues. The CDR3 loop is CAISTGASSYNEQFF. Here the CDR3 DNA reads TGTGCCATCAGTACGGGGGCAAGCTCCTACAATGAGCAGTTCTTC.

The V and J genes are TRBV20-1 and TRBJ2-1; D possibly corresponds to TRBD2 (6 bases). V was trimmed by 0 bases and J by 1 base, leaving 10 bases between them. CDR3 length equals 15 residues. Germline V gene data show CDR1 as DFQATT and CDR2 as SNEGSKA (reference sequence). The CDR3 loop reads CSARDLARSYNEQFF. CDR3 DNA sequence: TGCAGTGCTAGAGACCTAGCGAGATCCTACAATGAGCAGTTCTTC.

In this sample, this clonotype turned up many times. V is TRBV10-3 and J is TRBJ2-7, with D tentatively TRBD2 (5 bases). Germline values: CDR1 ENHRY, CDR2 SYGVKD. Trimming shortened V by 2 bases and J by 6 bases, and 26 bases separated the two germline ends. This CDR3 has 18 residues. The CDR3 sequence is CAISERLASSSGYPEQYF. The CDR3 bases are TGTGCCATCAGTGAGAGGTTGGCTAGCTCGTCCGGCTACCCCGAGCAGTACTTC.

The chain links TRBV28 to TRBJ2-7, with D perhaps matching TRBD2 (5 bases). The V gene's germline CDR1 is MDHEN and CDR2 SYDVKM. Trimming removed 6 bases at V and 3 bases at J, with 18 bases between. The length of the CDR3 is 15 residues. The CDR3 bases are TGTGCCAGCAGCACCCACGGACGGGGTCACTACGAGCAGTACTTC. As protein: CASSTHGRGHYEQYF. The complete variable domain, with remaining parts taken from reference TRBV28 and TRBJ2-7, reads DVKVTQSSRYLVKRTGEKVFLECVQDMDHENMFWYRQDPGLGLRLIYFSYDVKMKEKGDIPEGYSVSREKKERFSLILESASTNQTSMYLCASSTHGRGHYEQYFGPGTRLTVT.

This clonotype was observed a handful of times. V gene TRBV5-1 combines with J gene TRBJ1-6; maybe TRBD1 (5 bases). The CDR3 sequence is 14 residues long. Germline values: CDR1 SGHRS, CDR2 YFSETQ. Trimming cost V 2 bases and J 8 bases, with 11 bases left between them. The CDR3 protein is CASSLGARDSPLHF. Written as DNA, the CDR3 is TGCGCCAGCAGCTTAGGGGCGAGGGATTCACCCCTCCACTTT.

This clonotype has just a few counts. The rearrangement joins TRBV5-1 to TRBJ2-7; 12 bases are shared with TRBD2. CDR1 SGHRS and CDR2 YFSETQ come from the germline V gene. Germline trimming cut 2 bases from V and 5 bases from J; bases unmatched to any gene: 5. The CDR3 has 15 residues. CDR3 in DNA: TGCGCCAGCAGCTTAATACTAGCGGGAGGTAACGAGCAGTACTTC. Encoded protein: CASSLILAGGNEQYF.

CDR3 region: CASTDDLDNSYNEQFF. The CDR3 DNA reads TGTGCCAGCACTGACGACTTGGACAACTCCTACAATGAGCAGTTCTTC. The chain couples TRBV2 to TRBJ2-1; a weak D match, TRBD1 (5 bases). The V gene's germline CDR1 is SNHLY and CDR2 FYNNEI. V shed 7 bases and J shed 0 bases, with 16 bases lying between them. The CDR3 extends over 16 amino acids.

Many counts were recorded for this clonotype. The rearrangement uses TRBV6-5 and TRBJ1-1; no clear D. The V end was cut by 2 bases, the J end by 9 bases, with 16 bases between. The germline V gene has CDR1 MNHEY and CDR2 SVGAGI. CDR3 length: 14 residues. The CDR3 region has the DNA TGTGCCAGCAGTTACACAAAAAGTGGGGTGAAAGCTTTCTTT. As protein: CASSYTKSGVKAFF.

The V and J genes are TRBV10-2 and TRBJ2-5; possibly TRBD1 for D (6 bases). Trimming removed 6 bases from V and 5 bases from J, with 19 bases in between. CDR1 is WSHSY and CDR2 is SAAADI in the germline V gene. The CDR3 is 15 residues long. In nucleotides, the CDR3 is TGCGCCAGCAGCGGTGCGGACAGAAGGTTGGAGACCCAGTACTTC. Residues: CASSGADRRLETQYF.

CDR3 in DNA: TGTGCCAGCAGCGTTCGGCTCGGGGGGTACGAGCAGTACTTC. Protein product: CASSVRLGGYEQYF. This chain links TRBV27 with TRBJ2-7; 7 bases fit TRBD2. Germline values: CDR1 MNHEY, CDR2 SMNVEV (reference sequence). This CDR3 spans 14 amino acids. V lost 6 bases to trimming and J lost 4 bases; unmatched junction nucleotides: 9.

The rearrangement links TRBV6-5 to TRBJ2-7; a weak D match, TRBD1 (6 bases). Trimming stripped 0 bases from V and 3 bases from J, with 12 bases between. This CDR3 spans 15 amino acids. In germline, CDR1 is MNHEY, CDR2 SVGAGI. DNA of the CDR3: TGTGCCAGCAGTTACTCAGGGCAGGGGTTCTACGAGCAGTACTTC. Translating it yields CASSYSGQGFYEQYF.

V and J are TRBV5-1 and TRBJ2-5; D might be TRBD1 (6 bases). With 0 bases removed from V and 0 bases from J, the gap between germline ends came to 12 bases. The CDR3 has 16 residues. Germline CDR1 and CDR2: SGHRS and YFSETQ. The CDR3 DNA reads as TGCGCCAGCAGCTTGGGATACAGGGCATACCAAGAGACCCAGTACTTC. Its protein product is CASSLGYRAYQETQYF.

This clonotype was seen a handful of times. The chain links TRBV3-1 to TRBJ2-5, with 8 bases aligning to TRBD2. The germline CDR1 and CDR2 sequences are LGHDT and YNNKEL (reference sequence). CDR3 length equals 13 residues. The V and J ends lost 1 base and 5 bases, in that order; junction bases with no gene match: 0. The CDR3 nucleotides read TGTGCCAGCAGCCAAGGCGGGGGGGAGACCCAGTACTTC. Its translation is CASSQGGGETQYF.

The table lists this clonotype with a few counts. The gene calls are TRBV12-3 or TRBV12-4 and TRBJ1-6; D may be TRBD1 (5 bases). CDR3 length equals 14 residues. With 4 bases removed from V and 4 bases from J, the gap between germline ends came to 8 bases. CDR3 region: CASSWGPYNSPLHF. The CDR3 coding sequence is TGTGCCAGCAGTTGGGGACCGTATAATTCACCCCTCCACTTT.

This clonotype came up a few times. The genes are TRBV4-3 and TRBJ1-3, with D unclear. This CDR3 contains 17 residues. Between the trimmed V and J ends, which lost 0 bases and 3 bases, there was a span of 15 bases. Germline V CDR1 and CDR2: LGHNA, YSLEER. CDR3: CASSQELGRAGGNTIYF. The CDR3 coding sequence is TGCGCCAGCAGCCAAGAATTAGGGAGGGCTGGTGGAAACACCATATATTTT.

This clonotype was picked up many times. The J gene is TRBJ2-2, the V gene TRBV20-1, with 10 bases aligning to TRBD2. Trimming took 0 bases from V and 3 from J; bases not matched to a gene: 4. Germline V gene lookup returns CDR1 DFQATT and CDR2 SNEGSKA (reference sequence). This CDR3 has 16 amino acids. The CDR3 DNA reads as TGCAGTGCTAGAGATCCGCTAGCGGGAGACACCGGGGAGCTGTTTTTT. This gives the protein CSARDPLAGDTGELFF.

This clonotype was detected only a few times. The J gene is TRBJ2-7, the V gene TRBV18; 7 nucleotides line up with TRBD1. The germline CDR1 and CDR2 sequences are KGHSH and LQKENI. The V and J ends lost 5 bases and 5 bases, in that order; junction bases with no gene match: 9. The CDR3 is made up of 14 amino acids. CDR3 protein: CASSKTGIGDEQYF. CDR3 nucleotide sequence: TGTGCCAGCTCAAAGACAGGGATTGGGGACGAGCAGTACTTC.

This clonotype has a handful of counts. The CDR3 bases are TGTGCCAGCAGCTTCCCAGGACAAGAGACCCAGTACTTC. It specifies CASSFPGQETQYF. The V call is TRBV5-5, the J call TRBJ2-5; D is undetermined. The V and J ends lost 2 bases and 2 bases respectively, with 7 bases between them. CDR3 length: 13 amino acids. Germline-derived CDR1 and CDR2 are SGHKS and YYEKEE (reference sequence).